This TCR beta chain was recorded in a study of cytomegalovirus exposure and HLA in healthy donors. Findings and caveats of the study: Based on reports, TCR beta sequences accurately predicted HLA-A and HLA-B alleles for most subjects.

Trimming removed 5 bases from V and 0 bases from J, with 11 bases in between. The CDR3 covers 14 residues. Germline V gene lookup returns CDR1 LNHNV and CDR2 YYDKDF (reference sequence). On this clone: Its antigen is unidentified.

Researchers ran the PCR with 60 Vbeta and 13 Jbeta primers. TCRdb's copy holds only in-frame clones and misses some; the assay was immunoSEQ multiplex PCR. This sample carries about 180,000 clones, 84% of them seen once, and the ten largest clones take 0.38%. Material: PBMCs. The chain is built from TRBV15 and TRBJ2-7, with D possibly matching TRBD2 (5 bases). This TCR was recovered from a boy aged 2 to 9 in good health and CMV-seronegative. The CDR3 is CATSREISSYEQYF. The CDR3 bases are TGTGCCACCAGCCGGGAAATAAGCTCCTACGAGCAGTACTTC. Combining the CDR3 with reference TRBV15 and TRBJ2-7 gives the whole variable domain DAMVIQNPRYQVTQFGKPVTLSCSQTLNHNVMYWYQQKSSQAPKLLFHYYDKDFNNEADTPDNFQSRRPNTSFCFLDIRSPGLGDTAMYLCATSREISSYEQYFGPGTRLTVT.